Sequencing of this TCR beta chain was carried out in a study of beta chain features in type 1 diabetes. The study's findings and limits: TCRB CDR3s were moderately but significantly shorter in Type 1 diabetes patients in all four CD4+ subsets.

Trimming cost V 7 bases and J 8 bases, with 17 bases left between them. Germline CDR1 MNHEY, CDR2 SMNVEV (reference sequence). The CDR3 extends over 13 amino acids. CD4+ naive, central memory, regulatory and stem cell-like memory subsets were isolated by sorting on CD45RO/CCR7/CD25/CD127/CD95/CD27. What was sequenced were expressed TCRB transcripts, since all of the isolated RNA had been reverse transcribed. Sequencing used immunoSEQ multiplex PCR; TCRdb keeps in-frame clones, though not all of them. There are nearly 700,000 clones in the sample; around an eighth occur only once, and 0.02% to 0.025% lies in the top ten. This clone was observed a few times. No antigen is known for it.

This chain joins TRBV27 and TRBJ1-2; D is unresolved. The sequence was collected from a man aged 18 to 35 with type 1 diabetes. Sequencing was performed on naive CD4+ T cells from blood. CDR3 nucleotides: TGTGCCAGCACCGCGCCCCATTCGCGCGGCTACACCTTC. Translation: CASTAPHSRGYTF.